This T cell receptor beta chain was captured by sequencing in a study of sequential checkpoint blockade in melanoma. Study-wide context: Randomization was 1:1 between first-line nivolumab→ipilimumab and ipilimumab→nivolumab. Maintenance nivolumab came after either treatment sequence.

Noted treatment: randomized to nivolumab then ipilimumab (arm A) or the reverse (arm B). From thawed PBMCs, live CD3+CD8+ cells negative for CD19 and CD56 were sorted. This table comes from immunoSEQ multiplex PCR, and its TCRdb copy is limited to in-frame clones, with some not included. This sample has 15,000 to 20,000 clones, with around 70% found just once. This clone was picked up a small number of times. This CDR3 region has 15 residues. The V gene's germline CDR1 is MNHNY and CDR2 SVGAGI (reference sequence). V dropped 6 bases and J dropped 2 bases, with 13 bases sitting between them. The chain joins TRBV6-6 to TRBJ1-4; possibly TRBD1 for D (6 bases). The material was CD8+ T cells sorted from blood (inferred from file names), obtained from a patient given nivolumab and ipilimumab in sequence. The TCR sequence derives from a human donor with melanoma. The CDR3 region has the DNA TGTGCCAGCAGATCCTACAGGGACACTAATGAAAAACTGTTTTTT. Translated: CASRSYRDTNEKLFF.